The clone carrying this T cell receptor (beta chain) was observed a handful of times. Its specificity is not known. Primers: 60 Vbeta forward and 13 Jbeta reverse. The assay was immunoSEQ multiplex PCR, and TCRdb's table has in-frame clones only and misses some. The sample yields 110,000 to 150,000 clones, about 80% seen once. Germline CDR1 and CDR2: SGHDT and YYEEEE. With 5 bases clipped from V and 5 bases from J, the junction kept 7 bases outside the gene matches. The CDR3 runs 13 residues. This sample stems from a study of cytomegalovirus exposure and HLA in healthy donors. Study-wide points: HLA allele associations emerged for roughly 17,000 TCR beta sequences in a later analysis, at 0.05 false discovery rate.

The V call is TRBV5-6, the J call TRBJ2-7, with 7 bases that match TRBD1. Sequencing used PBMCs. The clonotype originates from a woman aged 25 to 45 in good health and CMV-seronegative. The CDR3 reads CASRSTGFNEQYF. CDR3 sequence (DNA): TGTGCCAGCAGGTCGACAGGGTTCAACGAGCAGTACTTC.